This T cell receptor (beta chain) was observed in a study of CD8 T cells in Susac syndrome. Whole-study context: When blood was collected, patients with Susac syndrome were therapy-naive, were taking corticosteroids, or were receiving intravenous immunoglobulin alone.

In contrast to the negatively isolated CD8+ and CD4+ T cells, TEMRA cells were FACS-enriched. CDR1 and CDR2 from the germline V gene are MDHEN and SYDVKM. V dropped 2 bases and J dropped 6; count of bases not matched to a gene: 10. CDR3 length: 16 amino acids. The count of this clonotype is one. The antigen is unknown. The RNA input was 0.5 to 1 ug, and it was reverse transcribed with random hexamers. It was immunoSEQ multiplex PCR that amplified TCR beta CDR3 across 54 Vbeta and 13 Jbeta. TCRdb recomputed calls from the immunoSEQ multiplex PCR reads with MiXCR, one row per CDR3 protein. The sample records 95,000 to 150,000 distinct CDR3 sequences, approximately 96% being singletons. Overall study findings and caveats: Regarding the TCR sequencing and HLA analysis, the study admitted that a relatively small number of individuals were involved.

The chain joins TRBV28 to TRBJ1-1; 9 bases align to TRBD1. The sequenced sample consisted of CD4+ T cells from PBMCs. The sequence was collected from a human donor with Susac syndrome. CDR3 coding DNA: TGTGCCAGCAGTTTACGAGGACAGGGGTGGAGGCCTGAAGCTTTCTTT. Translated, it gives CASSLRGQGWRPEAFF.